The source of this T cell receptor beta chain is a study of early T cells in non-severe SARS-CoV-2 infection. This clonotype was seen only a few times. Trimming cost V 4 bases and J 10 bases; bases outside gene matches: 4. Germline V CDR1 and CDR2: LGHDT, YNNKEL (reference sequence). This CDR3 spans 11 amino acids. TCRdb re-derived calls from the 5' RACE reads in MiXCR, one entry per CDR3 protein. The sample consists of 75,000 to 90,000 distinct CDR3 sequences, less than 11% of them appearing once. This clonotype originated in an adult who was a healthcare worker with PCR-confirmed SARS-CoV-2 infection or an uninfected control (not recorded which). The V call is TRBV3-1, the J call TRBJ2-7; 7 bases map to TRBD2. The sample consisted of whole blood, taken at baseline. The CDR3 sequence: CASSLGLGQYF. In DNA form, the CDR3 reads TGTGCCAGCAGCCTTGGACTAGGACAGTACTTC.